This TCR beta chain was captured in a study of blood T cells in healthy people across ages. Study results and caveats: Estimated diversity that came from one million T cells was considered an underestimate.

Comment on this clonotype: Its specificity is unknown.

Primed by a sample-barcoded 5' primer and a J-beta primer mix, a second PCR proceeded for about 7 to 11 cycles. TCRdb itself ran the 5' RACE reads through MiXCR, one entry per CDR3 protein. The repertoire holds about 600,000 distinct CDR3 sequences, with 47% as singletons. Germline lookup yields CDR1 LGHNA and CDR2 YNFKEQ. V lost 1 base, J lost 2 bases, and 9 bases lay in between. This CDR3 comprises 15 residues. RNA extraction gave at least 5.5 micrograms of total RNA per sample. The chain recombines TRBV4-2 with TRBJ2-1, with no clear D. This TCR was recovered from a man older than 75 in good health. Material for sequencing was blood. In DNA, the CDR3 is TGTGCCAGCAGCCAAGGAACGGTTACCTACAATGAGCAGTTCTTC. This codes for CASSQGTVTYNEQFF.